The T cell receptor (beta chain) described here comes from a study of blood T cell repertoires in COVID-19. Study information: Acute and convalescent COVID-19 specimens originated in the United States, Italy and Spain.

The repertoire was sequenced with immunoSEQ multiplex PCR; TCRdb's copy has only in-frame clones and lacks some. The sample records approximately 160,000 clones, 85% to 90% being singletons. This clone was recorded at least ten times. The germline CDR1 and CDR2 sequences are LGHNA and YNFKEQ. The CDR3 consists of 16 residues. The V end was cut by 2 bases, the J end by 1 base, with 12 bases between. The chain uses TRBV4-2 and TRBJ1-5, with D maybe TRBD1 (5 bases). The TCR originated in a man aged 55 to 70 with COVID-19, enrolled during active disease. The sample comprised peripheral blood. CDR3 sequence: CASSQYWGRSNQPQHF. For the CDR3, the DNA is TGTGCCAGCAGCCAATACTGGGGCCGGAGCAATCAGCCCCAGCATTTT.